Sequencing of this T cell receptor beta chain was carried out in a study of T cells in Graves' hyperthyroidism and ophthalmopathy. The CDR3 spans 16 residues. The germline V and J ends were trimmed by 0 bases and 1 base, with 12 bases remaining between them. The V gene's germline CDR1 is SGHRS and CDR2 YFSETQ. This clonotype was picked up many times. Patients were excluded for uncontrolled infection, other autoimmune disease, pregnancy or lactation. RNA transcripts served as the template for amplifying TCR beta CDR3 regions. The primer set for the first-round RT-PCR of the TCR CDR3 was HTBI. TCRdb redid the calling of the multiplex PCR reads with MiXCR, one entry per CDR3 protein. The repertoire holds 400,000 to 550,000 distinct CDR3 sequences, with approximately 15% as singletons.

The sequence was obtained from a young woman with Graves' hyperthyroidism. This chain connects TRBV5-1 to TRBJ2-3; D is unclear. Sequencing was carried out using blood. DNA for the CDR3: TGCGCCAGCAGCTTGGGCAGACTCTTGCGCACAGATACGCAGTATTTT. Protein: CASSLGRLLRTDTQYF.